This note documents a single T cell receptor beta chain sequence. Its antigen remains unknown. CDR1 is GTSNPN, CDR2 SVGIG, per germline (reference sequence). The CDR3 sequence is 13 residues long. V was trimmed by 2 bases and J by 3 bases, leaving 9 bases between them. The sample belongs to a study of T-cell memory formation after mild COVID-19. Study conclusions and caveats: Some responding clones appeared in pre-infection memory, suggesting cross-reactive memory joined. Whereas later expanders leaned CD4+, clones contracting day 15 to 85 showed a balanced CD4/CD8 makeup. Day 37-peaking second-wave clones had unconfirmed SARS-CoV-2 specificity.

Using constant-segment primers, 5'RACE produced TCR alpha and TCR beta cDNA libraries carrying sample barcodes and UMIs. TCRdb recomputed calls from the 5' RACE reads with MiXCR, one row per CDR3 protein. The sample yields 280,000 or so distinct CDR3 sequences, roughly 17% seen once. The chain uses TRBV30 and TRBJ2-3, with D perhaps TRBD2 (5 bases). The TCR originated in a man between 18 and 35 years old who had mild COVID-19 (a few samples of this study predate the infection). Cell type and time point are not known. The sequenced sample was PBMCs or a T cell subset sorted from them (not recorded which). CDR3 protein: CAWSTGVTDTQYF. CDR3 coding DNA: TGTGCCTGGAGTACCGGGGTTACAGATACGCAGTATTTT.